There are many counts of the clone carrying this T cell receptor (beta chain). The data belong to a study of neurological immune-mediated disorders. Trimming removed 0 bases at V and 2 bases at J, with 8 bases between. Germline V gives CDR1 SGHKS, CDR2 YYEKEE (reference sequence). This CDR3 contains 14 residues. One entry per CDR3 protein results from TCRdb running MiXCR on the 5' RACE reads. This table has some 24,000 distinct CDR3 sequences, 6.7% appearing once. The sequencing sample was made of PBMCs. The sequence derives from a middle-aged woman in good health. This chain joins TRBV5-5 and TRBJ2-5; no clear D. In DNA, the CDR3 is TGTGCCAGCAGCTTGGCGCAGCTTCAAGAGACCCAGTACTTC. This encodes CASSLAQLQETQYF.